The clone carrying this TCR beta chain has a count of ten or more. The antigen is not known. The sample is drawn from a study of T-cell memory formation after mild COVID-19. Study-wide results and limits: CD4+ bias marked clones expanding day 15 to 37, unlike balanced contracting clones.

This CDR3 spans 13 amino acids. From germline, CDR1 is SGDLS and CDR2 YYNGEE. The V gene lost 4 bases and the J gene lost 4 bases, with 9 bases spanning the gap. TCRdb fed the 5' RACE reads into MiXCR, producing one record per CDR3 protein. The table lists roughly 250,000 distinct CDR3 sequences, approximately 16% of them singletons. The sequence was obtained from a man aged 18 to 35 who had mild COVID-19 (a few samples of this study predate the infection). Cell type and time point are not known. Sequenced input: PBMCs or a T cell subset sorted from them (not recorded which). V gene TRBV9 combines with J gene TRBJ2-1; D unresolved. CDR3 sequence (DNA): TGTGCCAGCAGCCTTACCCAATACAATGAGCAGTTCTTC. Protein: CASSLTQYNEQFF.